A selection of T cell receptor beta chains follows, all from one sample in a study of glioma-infiltrating T cells. TCRdb redid the calling of the multiplex PCR reads with MiXCR, one entry per CDR3 protein. Of approximately 120,000 distinct CDR3 sequences in the sample, roughly 23% were seen once. The sample consisted of glioma tissue, nonneoplastic brain tissue, or PBMCs (not recorded which). These receptors were obtained from a human donor with low-grade glioma or glioblastoma, undergoing nonglioma brain surgery, or in good health (not recorded which). Each CDR3 is given with its conserved first and last residue. A D gene is named only where the DNA matches it firmly. Size is stated for part of the rows, as once, few or many counts, or as a class when the clone is expanded.

D gene	J gene	V gene	clone size	CDR3 DNA	CDR3 protein
-	TRBJ2-5	TRBV4-1	many	TGCGCCAGCAGCCAAGTCCCCGCTCAAGAGACCCAGTACTTC	CASSQVPAQETQYF
-	TRBJ2-3	TRBV5-4	-	TGTGCCTGCAGCTTTGCGGACACAGATACGCAGTATTTT	CACSFADTDTQYF
-	TRBJ2-7	TRBV4-3	many	TGCGCCAGCAGCCAAGATATAACGGTGAGCTCCTACGAGCAGTACTTC	CASSQDITVSSYEQYF
TRBD2	TRBJ2-1	TRBV4-3	few	TGCGCCAGCAGCCAGGACCTTCGACTAGCGGGAGGGCCGGGTGAGCAGTTCTTC	CASSQDLRLAGGPGEQFF
-	TRBJ1-1	TRBV19	-	TGTGCCAGTAGTATTACAGGGAGAAACACTGAAGCTTTCTTT	CASSITGRNTEAFF
TRBD2	TRBJ2-3	TRBV5-4	few	TGTGCCAGCAGCACTGGGACTAGCGGGAGTTCGGATACGCAGTATTTT	CASSTGTSGSSDTQYF
TRBD2	TRBJ2-5	TRBV4-3	many	TGCGCCAGCAGCCAAGGACTAGCGGAGGCGGAAGAGACCCAGTACTTC	CASSQGLAEAEETQYF
-	TRBJ2-3	TRBV6-1	many	TGTGCCAGCAGTCCTATCGGACAGTCCACAGATACGCAGTATTTT	CASSPIGQSTDTQYF
TRBD1	TRBJ1-1	TRBV29-1	few	TGCAGCGTTGTCCGGACAGGGAGCACTGAAGCTTTCTTT	CSVVRTGSTEAFF
TRBD2	TRBJ2-5	TRBV4-1	-	TGCGCCAGCAGCCCTGGGACTACAGAGACCCAGTACTTC	CASSPGTTETQYF
-	TRBJ2-3	TRBV11-2	few	TGTGCCAGCAGCTCCGGTGGGGGGGCCCCAGATACGCAGTATTTT	CASSSGGGAPDTQYF
TRBD2	TRBJ2-5	TRBV15	many	TGTGCCACCAGCAGAGGGGGGAGCGGGAGGGCCGTGAAGACCCAGTACTTC	CATSRGGSGRAVKTQYF
-	TRBJ2-3	TRBV12-3/TRBV12-4	few	TGTGCCAGCAGTTTGGGGCCGAGCGGAGCCACAGATACGCAGTATTTT	CASSLGPSGATDTQYF
TRBD2	TRBJ2-7	TRBV10-2	few	TGCGCCAGCAGTGGTTCACTAGCGCGGTCCTACGAGCAGTACTTC	CASSGSLARSYEQYF
TRBD2	TRBJ2-7	TRBV7-2	few	TGTGCCAGCAGTCCCGGGACTAGTAGCGGCGAGCAGTACTTC	CASSPGTSSGEQYF
-	TRBJ2-6	TRBV28	many	TGTGCCAGCAGTCCGTTCGCCACAGGTCTCTCTGGGGCCAACGTCCTGACTTTC	CASSPFATGLSGANVLTF
-	TRBJ1-1	TRBV20-1	many	TGCAGTGCCGCGAACACTGAAGCTTTCTTT	CSAANTEAFF
-	TRBJ2-7	TRBV5-4	few	TGTGCCAGCAGCTCCCCGGGAGTTGAGTACGAGCAGTACTTC	CASSSPGVEYEQYF
TRBD1	TRBJ1-5	TRBV2	many	TGTGCCAGCAGACTACAGGGGAATCAGCCCCAGCATTTT	CASRLQGNQPQHF
-	TRBJ2-7	TRBV10-2	few	TGCGCCAGCAGTGAGTGGGGCGGGACCTACGAGCAGTACTTC	CASSEWGGTYEQYF
-	TRBJ2-7	TRBV28	many	TGTGCCAGCAGTTTTCCAGGGAATTACGAGCAGTACTTC	CASSFPGNYEQYF
TRBD2	TRBJ2-2	TRBV6-5	-	TGTGCCAGCAGTTACTCAAGCGGGAGCTTGGACACCGGGGGGCTGTTTTTT	CASSYSSGSLDTGGLFF
-	TRBJ1-2	TRBV10-3	-	TGTGCCATCAGTGGTAAGGGGGGGACGGATGGCTACACCTTC	CAISGKGGTDGYTF